The sequence of this T cell receptor (beta chain) was determined in a study of cytomegalovirus exposure and HLA in healthy donors. Study findings and constraints: Productive status was seen about 90% or about 30% of the time for most TCR beta V segments in an earlier analysis. In a later analysis, HLA-associated TCR beta chains were more clonally expanded than equally common others.

The PCR was carried out with 60 Vbeta primers and 13 Jbeta primers. Sequenced by immunoSEQ multiplex PCR; TCRdb stores in-frame clones only, minus some. The sample consists of 110,000 or so clones, 80% to 90% of them appearing once. CDR1 MGHRA and CDR2 YSYEKL come from the germline V gene. The junction had 5 bases not matched to a gene; V was cut back by 2 bases and J by 6 bases. This CDR3 comprises 14 residues. Unrecorded immune exposure was likely among donors, who were nominally healthy when sampled. Of note for this clone: Its antigen is not identified.

The sequenced sample was PBMCs. The chain employs TRBV4-1 and TRBJ1-2, with 8 bases that match TRBD1. The TCR originated in a middle-aged man in good health and CMV-seronegative. The DNA of the CDR3 is TGCGCCAGCAGCCAACCGGACAGGGAGGATGGCTACACCTTC. It yields the protein CASSQPDREDGYTF.